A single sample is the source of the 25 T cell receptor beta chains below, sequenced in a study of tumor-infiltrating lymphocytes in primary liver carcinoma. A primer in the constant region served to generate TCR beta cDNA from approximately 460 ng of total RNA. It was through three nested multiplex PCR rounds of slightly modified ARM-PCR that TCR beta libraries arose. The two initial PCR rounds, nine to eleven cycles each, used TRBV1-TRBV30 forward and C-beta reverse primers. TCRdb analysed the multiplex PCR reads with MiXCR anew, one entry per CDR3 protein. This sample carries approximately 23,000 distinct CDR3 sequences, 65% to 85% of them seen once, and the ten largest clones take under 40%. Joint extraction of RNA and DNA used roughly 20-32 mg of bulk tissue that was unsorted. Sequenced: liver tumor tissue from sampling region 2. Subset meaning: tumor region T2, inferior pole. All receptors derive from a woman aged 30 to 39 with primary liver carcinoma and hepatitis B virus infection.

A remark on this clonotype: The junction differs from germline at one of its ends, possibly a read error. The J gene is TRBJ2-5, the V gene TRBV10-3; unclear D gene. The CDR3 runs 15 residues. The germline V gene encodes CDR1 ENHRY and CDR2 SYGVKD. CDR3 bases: TGTGACATCAGTGAGTCGGCTACCAGACAAAAGACCCAATACTTC. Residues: CDISESATRQKTQYF.

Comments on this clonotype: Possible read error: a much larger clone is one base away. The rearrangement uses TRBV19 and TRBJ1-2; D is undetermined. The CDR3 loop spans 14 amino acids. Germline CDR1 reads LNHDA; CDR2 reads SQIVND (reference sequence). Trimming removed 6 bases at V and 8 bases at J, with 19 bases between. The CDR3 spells CASSAGDKAQGYTF. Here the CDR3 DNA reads TGTGCCAGTAGCGCGGGTGATAAGGCTCAAGGCTACACCTTC.

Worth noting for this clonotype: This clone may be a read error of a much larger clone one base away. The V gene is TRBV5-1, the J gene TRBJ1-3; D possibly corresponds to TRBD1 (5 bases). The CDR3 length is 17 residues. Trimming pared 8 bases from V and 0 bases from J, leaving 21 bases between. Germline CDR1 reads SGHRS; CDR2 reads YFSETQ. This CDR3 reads CARSMTTGTLSGNTIYF. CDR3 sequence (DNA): TGCGCCAGGAGCATGACGACCGGGACCCTCTCTGGAAACACCATATATTTT.

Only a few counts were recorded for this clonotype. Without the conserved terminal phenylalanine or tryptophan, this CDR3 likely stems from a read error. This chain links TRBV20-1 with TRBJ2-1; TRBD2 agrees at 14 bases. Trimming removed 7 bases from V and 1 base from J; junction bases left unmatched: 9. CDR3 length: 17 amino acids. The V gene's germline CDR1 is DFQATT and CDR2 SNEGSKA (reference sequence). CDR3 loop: CSGMGLAGAISYNEQFV. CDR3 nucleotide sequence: TGCAGTGGGATGGGACTAGCGGGAGCGATTTCCTACAATGAGCAGTTCGTC.

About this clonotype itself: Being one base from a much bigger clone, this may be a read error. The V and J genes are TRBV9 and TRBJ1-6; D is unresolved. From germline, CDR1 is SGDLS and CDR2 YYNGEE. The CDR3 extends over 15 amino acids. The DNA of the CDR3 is TGTGCCAGCAGCGCCGGGTCGTCCATAAATTCACCCCTCCGCTTT. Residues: CASSAGSSINSPLRF.

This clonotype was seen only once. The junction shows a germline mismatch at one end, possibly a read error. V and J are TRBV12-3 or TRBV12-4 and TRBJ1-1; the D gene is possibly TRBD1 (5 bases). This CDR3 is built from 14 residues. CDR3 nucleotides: TGTGCCAACAGTTTGACGGGGGTCGGCATTGAAGCTTGCTTT. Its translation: CANSLTGVGIEACF.

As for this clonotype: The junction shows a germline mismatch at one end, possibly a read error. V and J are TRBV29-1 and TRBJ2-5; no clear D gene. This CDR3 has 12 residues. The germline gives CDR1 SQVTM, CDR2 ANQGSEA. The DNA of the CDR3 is TGCAGCTGTAGTCTAGACCAAAAGACCCAGTACTTC. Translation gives CSCSLDQKTQYF.

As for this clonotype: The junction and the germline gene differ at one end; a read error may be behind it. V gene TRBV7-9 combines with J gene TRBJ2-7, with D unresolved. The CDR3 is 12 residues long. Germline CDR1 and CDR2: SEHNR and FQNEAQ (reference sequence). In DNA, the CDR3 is TGCGGCAGCAGCTTAGTTCCCAACGAGCAGTACTTC. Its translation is CGSSLVPNEQYF.

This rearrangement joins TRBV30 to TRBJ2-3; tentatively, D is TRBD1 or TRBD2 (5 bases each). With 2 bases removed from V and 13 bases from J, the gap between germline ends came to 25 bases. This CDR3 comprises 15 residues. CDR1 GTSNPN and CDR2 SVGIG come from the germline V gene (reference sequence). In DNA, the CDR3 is TGTGCCTGGAGTTCTGTCGAGGGGATTGCAGATACAGAGTATTTT. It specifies CAWSSVEGIADTEYF. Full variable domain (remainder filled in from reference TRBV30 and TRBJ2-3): SQTIHQWPATLVQPVGSPLSLECTVEGTSNPNLYWYRQAAGRGLQLLFYSVGIGQISSEVPQNLSASRPQDRQFILSSKKLLLSDSGFYLCAWSSVEGIADTEYFGPGTRLTVL.

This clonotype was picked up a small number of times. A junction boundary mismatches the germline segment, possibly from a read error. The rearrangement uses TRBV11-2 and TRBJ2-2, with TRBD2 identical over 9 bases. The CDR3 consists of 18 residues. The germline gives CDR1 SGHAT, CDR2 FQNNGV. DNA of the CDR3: TGTGCCAGCAGTTCACTCCGAGCGGGAGGCCCGAACACAGGGGAGCTGTTTTTT. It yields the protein CASSSLRAGGPNTGELFF.

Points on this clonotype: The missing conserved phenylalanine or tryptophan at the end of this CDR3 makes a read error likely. For the CDR3, the DNA is TGTGCCAGTAGTTTCGCAAAACAGGGGCGATTGACAGATACGCAGTATATT. Protein: CASSFAKQGRLTDTQYI. The rearrangement uses TRBV28 and TRBJ2-3; 7 bases map to TRBD1. CDR1 and CDR2 (germline): MDHEN, SYDVKM. The CDR3 spans 17 residues.

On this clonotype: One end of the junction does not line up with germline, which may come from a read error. CDR3 loop: CADSTGTSGAYNEQFF. The CDR3 DNA follows: TGTGCCGACAGCACCGGGACTAGCGGGGCATACAATGAACAGTTCTTC. The chain carries TRBV13 and TRBJ2-1, with 13 bases matching TRBD2. This CDR3 has 16 residues. The germline CDR1 and CDR2 sequences are PRHDT and FYEKMQ (reference sequence).

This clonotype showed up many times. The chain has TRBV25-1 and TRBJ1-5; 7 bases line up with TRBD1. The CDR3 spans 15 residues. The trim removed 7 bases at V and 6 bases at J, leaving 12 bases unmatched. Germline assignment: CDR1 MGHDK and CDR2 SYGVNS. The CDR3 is CASITRETGSQPQHF. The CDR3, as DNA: TGTGCCAGCATTACCCGGGAGACAGGGAGTCAGCCCCAGCATTTT.

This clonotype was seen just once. The CDR3 sequence is CASSFEGWRGWNEQYF. In DNA form, the CDR3 reads TGTGCCAGCAGTTTCGAGGGGTGGCGGGGGTGGAATGAGCAGTACTTC. This chain uses TRBV28 with TRBJ2-1; TRBD2 matches 7 bases. The tail of the sequence fits TRBJ2-7 better, so the J call may be wrong. The CDR3 runs to 16 residues. Per the germline V gene, CDR1 is MDHEN and CDR2 is SYDVKM.

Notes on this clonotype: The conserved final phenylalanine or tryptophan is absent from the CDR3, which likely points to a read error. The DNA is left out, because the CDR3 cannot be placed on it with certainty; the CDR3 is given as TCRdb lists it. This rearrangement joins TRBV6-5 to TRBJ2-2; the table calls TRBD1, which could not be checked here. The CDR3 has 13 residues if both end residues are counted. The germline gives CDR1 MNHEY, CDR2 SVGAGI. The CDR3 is CTSRQGRTGELSI.

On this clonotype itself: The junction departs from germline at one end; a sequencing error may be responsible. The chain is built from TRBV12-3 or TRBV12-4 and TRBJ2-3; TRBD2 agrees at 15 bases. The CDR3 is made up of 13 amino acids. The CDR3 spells CVSRTSGRAAQYF. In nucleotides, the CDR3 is TGTGTCAGCAGGACTAGCGGGAGGGCTGCGCAGTATTTT.

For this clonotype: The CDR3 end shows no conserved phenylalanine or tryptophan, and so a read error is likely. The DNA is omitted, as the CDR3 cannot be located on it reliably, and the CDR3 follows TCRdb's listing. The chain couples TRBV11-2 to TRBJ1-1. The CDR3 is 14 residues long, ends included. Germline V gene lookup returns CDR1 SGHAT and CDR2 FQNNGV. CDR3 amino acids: CARSLLWAGTEAYY.

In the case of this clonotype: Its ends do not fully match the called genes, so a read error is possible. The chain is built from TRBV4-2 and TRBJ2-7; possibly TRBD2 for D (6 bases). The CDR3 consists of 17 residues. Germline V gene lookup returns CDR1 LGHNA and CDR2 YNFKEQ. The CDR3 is CTSSQYDYSGAAYEEYF. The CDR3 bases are TGTACCAGCAGCCAATATGACTATAGCGGAGCCGCCTACGAGGAGTACTTC.

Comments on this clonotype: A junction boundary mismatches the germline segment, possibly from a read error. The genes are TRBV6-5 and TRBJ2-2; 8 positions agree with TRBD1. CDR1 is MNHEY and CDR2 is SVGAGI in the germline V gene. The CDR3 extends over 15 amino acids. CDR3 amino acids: CASSPRTGLTGDLFF. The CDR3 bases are TGTGCCAGCAGTCCGAGGACAGGGTTAACCGGGGACCTGTTTTTT.

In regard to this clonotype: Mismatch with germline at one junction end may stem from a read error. DNA of the CDR3: TGTGCTAGCAGTGGAACGACTAACTATGGCTACACCTTC. Protein: CASSGTTNYGYTF. The rearrangement links TRBV6-5 to TRBJ1-2; no clear D gene. CDR1 MNHEY and CDR2 SVGAGI come from the germline V gene. The CDR3 sequence is 13 residues long.

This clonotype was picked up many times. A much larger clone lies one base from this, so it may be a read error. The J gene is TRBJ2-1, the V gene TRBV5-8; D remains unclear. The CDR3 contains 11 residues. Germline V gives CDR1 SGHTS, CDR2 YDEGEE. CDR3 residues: CALGRFDEQLF. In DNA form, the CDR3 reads TGTGCCTTGGGTCGTTTCGATGAGCAGCTCTTC.

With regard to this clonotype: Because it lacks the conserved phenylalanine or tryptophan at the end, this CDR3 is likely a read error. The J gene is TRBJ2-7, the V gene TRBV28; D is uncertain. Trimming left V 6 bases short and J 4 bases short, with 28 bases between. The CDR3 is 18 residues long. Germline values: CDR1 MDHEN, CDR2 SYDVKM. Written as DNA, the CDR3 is TGTGCCAGCAGCAATGGGATGAACAAAGACGGGCCTTGGTACGAGCAGTACTTA. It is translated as CASSNGMNKDGPWYEQYL.

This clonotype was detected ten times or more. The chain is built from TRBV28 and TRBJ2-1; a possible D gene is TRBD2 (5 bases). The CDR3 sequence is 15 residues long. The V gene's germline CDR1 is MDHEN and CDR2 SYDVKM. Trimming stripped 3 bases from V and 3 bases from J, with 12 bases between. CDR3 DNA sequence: TGTGCCAGCAGTTTCCCCCTAGCCCACTACAATGAGCAGTTCTTC. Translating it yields CASSFPLAHYNEQFF.

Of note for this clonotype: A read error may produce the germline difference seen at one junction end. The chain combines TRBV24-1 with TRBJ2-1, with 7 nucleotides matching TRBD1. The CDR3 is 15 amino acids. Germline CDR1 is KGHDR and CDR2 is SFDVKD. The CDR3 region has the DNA TGTGCCGCCAGTGATTCGGGGACAGACCGTTGGGAGCAGTTATTC. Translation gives CAASDSGTDRWEQLF.

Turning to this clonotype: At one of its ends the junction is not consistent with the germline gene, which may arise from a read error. The CDR3 loop is CASQDPLAGGYGGANVLTF. In nucleotides, the CDR3 is TGTGCCAGCCAAGACCCCCTAGCAGGAGGTTATGGTGGGGCCAACGTTCTGACTTTC. The chain is built from TRBV6-2 or TRBV6-3 and TRBJ2-6; the D call may be TRBD1 or TRBD2 (5 bases each). CDR1 is MNHEY and CDR2 is SVGEGT in the germline V gene. The CDR3 loop spans 19 amino acids.